The T cell receptor beta chain described here comes from a study of tumor-infiltrating lymphocytes in primary liver carcinoma. Looking at the study overall: Tumors were staged T1-T3 N0M0 and measured 4.2 to 10 cm across.

Worth noting for this clonotype: One end of the junction fails to match germline, which may point to a read error.

Starting from approximately 470 ng of total RNA, TCR beta cDNA was produced with a primer in the constant region. A slightly modified ARM-PCR protocol with three nested multiplex PCR rounds produced these TCR beta libraries. The first two PCR rounds, roughly 9 cycles each, used TRBV1-TRBV30 forward primers and a C-beta reverse primer. TCRdb re-called the multiplex PCR reads with MiXCR, one entry per CDR3 protein. The table records hundreds of thousands of distinct CDR3 sequences, 58% of them present only once. Germline lookup yields CDR1 SEHNR and CDR2 FQNEAQ (reference sequence). The CDR3 covers 15 residues. In addition to blood RNA drawn from unsorted whole blood, germline DNA was extracted. Chronic HBV infection was present, with no prior treatment. Peripheral blood, around 4 milliliters, was collected prior to surgery.

Material for sequencing was peripheral blood. The TCR sequence derives from a woman in her twenties or thirties with primary liver carcinoma and hepatitis B virus infection. This chain uses TRBV7-9 with TRBJ1-1, with D maybe TRBD1 (5 bases). The CDR3, as DNA: TGTGTCAGCAGCTTAGCCATGGCCCAGGGAGACTCAGCTTTCTTT. Translating gives CVSSLAMAQGDSAFF.